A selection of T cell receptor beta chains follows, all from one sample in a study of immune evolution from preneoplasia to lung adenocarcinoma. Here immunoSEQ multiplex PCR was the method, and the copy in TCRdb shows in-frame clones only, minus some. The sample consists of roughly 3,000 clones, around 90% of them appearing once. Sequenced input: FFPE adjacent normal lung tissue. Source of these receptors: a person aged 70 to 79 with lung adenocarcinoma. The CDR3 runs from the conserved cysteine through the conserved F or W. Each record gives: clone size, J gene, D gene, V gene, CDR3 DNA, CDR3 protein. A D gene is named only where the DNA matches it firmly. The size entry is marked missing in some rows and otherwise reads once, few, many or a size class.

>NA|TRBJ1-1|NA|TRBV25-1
TGTGCCAGTCTGGGACCTGAAGCTTTCTTT
CASLGPEAFF
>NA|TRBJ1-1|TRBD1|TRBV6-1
TGTGCCAGCAGTTATGACAGGGCGGACACTGAAGCTTTCTTT
CASSYDRADTEAFF
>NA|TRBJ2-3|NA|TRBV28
TGTGCCAGCAGTCCACCCACAGGGTTAACAGATACGCAGTATTTT
CASSPPTGLTDTQYF
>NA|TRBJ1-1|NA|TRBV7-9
TGTGCCAGCAGCTTACAGGGCTTTTACACTGAAGCTTTCTTT
CASSLQGFYTEAFF
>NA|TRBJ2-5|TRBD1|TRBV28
TGTGCCAGCAGTTTCCAACTCGACTCGGACAGGGGGGATGCGACCCAGTACTTC
CASSFQLDSDRGDATQYF
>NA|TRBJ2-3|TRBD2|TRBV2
TGTGCCAGCAGTCGAACTAGCGGGAGGCCTACAGATACGCAGTATTTT
CASSRTSGRPTDTQYF
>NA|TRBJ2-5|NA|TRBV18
TGTGCCAGCTCACGGGAGACGGGGGAGACCCAGTACTTC
CASSRETGETQYF
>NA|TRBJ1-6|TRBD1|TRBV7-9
TGTGCCAGCAGGACCGGGACAGGGTGGGATTCACCCCTCCACTTT
CASRTGTGWDSPLHF
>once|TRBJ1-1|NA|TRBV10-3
TGTGCCATCAGTAGAGAGGGGGTTGGTATGAACACTGAAGCTTTCTTT
CAISREGVGMNTEAFF
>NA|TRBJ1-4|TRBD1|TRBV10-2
TGCGCCAGCAGTACACCGGGACAGGGAAATGAAAAACTGTTTTTT
CASSTPGQGNEKLFF
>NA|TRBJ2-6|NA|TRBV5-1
TGCGCCAGCAGCTTGGGGCTCTCTGGGGCCAACGTCCTGACTTTC
CASSLGLSGANVLTF
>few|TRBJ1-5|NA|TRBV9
TGTGCCAGCAGCGTAGCGGGCACCAATCAGCCCCAGCATTTT
CASSVAGTNQPQHF
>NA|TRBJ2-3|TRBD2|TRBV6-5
TGTGCCAGCAAACAACGGGGGGGGCGGGCAGATACGCAGTATTTT
CASKQRGGRADTQYF
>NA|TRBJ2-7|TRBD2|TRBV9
TGTGCCAGCAGCGTAGAGGGCGGGAGGGCCGACGAGCAGTACTTC
CASSVEGGRADEQYF
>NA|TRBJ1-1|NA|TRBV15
TGTGCCACCAGCAGAGGTGGGTCTGGACGGTGGAACACTGAAGCTTTCTTT
CATSRGGSGRWNTEAFF
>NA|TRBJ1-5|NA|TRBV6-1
TGTGCCAGCAGTGAAGTCTGGAGGGCCAGATATAGCAATCAGCCCCAGCATTTT
CASSEVWRARYSNQPQHF
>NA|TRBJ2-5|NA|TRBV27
TGTGCCAGCAGTTTTCGGGGTGGGGAGACCCAGTACTTC
CASSFRGGETQYF
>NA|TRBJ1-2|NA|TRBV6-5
TGTGCCAGCAGTTTTCAGGGGCGCAAGGCTGGCTACACCTTC
CASSFQGRKAGYTF
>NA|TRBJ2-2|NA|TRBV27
TGTGCCAGCAGACGGAACACCGGGGAGCTGTTTTTT
CASRRNTGELFF
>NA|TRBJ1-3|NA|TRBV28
TGTGCCAGCAGCAGCCCCGCAGGGGCTGGAAACACCATATATTTT
CASSSPAGAGNTIYF
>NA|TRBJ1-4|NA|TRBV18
TGTGCCAGCTCACCGAACAGGGTGCTTGAGGAAAAACTGTTTTTT
CASSPNRVLEEKLFF
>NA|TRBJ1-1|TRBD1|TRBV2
TGTGCCAGCAGTTCAGGGGGGAAAGGTACTGAAGCTTTCTTT
CASSSGGKGTEAFF
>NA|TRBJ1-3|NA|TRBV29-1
TGCAGCGTTTCCCCCTCTGGAAACACCATATATTTT
CSVSPSGNTIYF
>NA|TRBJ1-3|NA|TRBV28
TGTGCCAGCAGTTCCCGCAACACCATATATTTT
CASSSRNTIYF
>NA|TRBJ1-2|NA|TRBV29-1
TGCAGCGTTGAAGAAAGTAGTATAGGCTACACCTTC
CSVEESSIGYTF
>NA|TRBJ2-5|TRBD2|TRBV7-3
TGTGCCAGCAGCTTATTTTGGACTAGCGGGGAGTTCGGAGAGACCCAGTACTTC
CASSLFWTSGEFGETQYF
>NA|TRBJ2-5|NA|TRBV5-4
TGTGCCAGCAGCTTGGACCAAGAGACCCAGTACTTC
CASSLDQETQYF
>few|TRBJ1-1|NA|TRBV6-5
TGTGCCAGCAGTTACTCAGGGGGAGCGAACACTGAAGCTTTCTTT
CASSYSGGANTEAFF
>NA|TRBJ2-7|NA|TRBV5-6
TGTGCCAGCAGCTTACAGGGTGGAGGCTACGAGCAGTACTTC
CASSLQGGGYEQYF
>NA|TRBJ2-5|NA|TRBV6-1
TGTGCCAGCAGTGAACAGGGGGGGAAGACCCAGTACTTC
CASSEQGGKTQYF
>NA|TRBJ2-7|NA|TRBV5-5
TGTGCCAGCAGCTTGAAGGGACCTTACGAGCAGTACTTC
CASSLKGPYEQYF
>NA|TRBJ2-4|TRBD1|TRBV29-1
TGCAGCGTTGAACACGACAGGGACGAAAACATTCAGTACTTC
CSVEHDRDENIQYF
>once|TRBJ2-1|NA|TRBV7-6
TGTGCCAGCAGCTTAGAAGGGATTAACAATGAGCAGTTCTTC
CASSLEGINNEQFF
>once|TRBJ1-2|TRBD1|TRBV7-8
TGTGCCAGCAGCCCTTGGGACAGGGTAGGAGGCTACACCTTC
CASSPWDRVGGYTF